This T cell receptor (beta chain) appears in the sequencing data of a study of control samples from healthy donors and cancer patients. Generated by immunoSEQ multiplex PCR, the TCRdb table keeps only in-frame clones and is missing some. The data contain over 60,000 clones, about 90% of them seen just once; the ten biggest clones take up under 2.5%. The CDR3 consists of 12 residues. V lost 6 bases, J lost 4 bases, and 9 bases lay in between. Germline V gene data show CDR1 as MNHEY and CDR2 as SVGAGI. The origin of this receptor is a woman aged 55-75 years with head and neck cancer. Sequencing was done on a sample of PBMCs. V is TRBV6-5 and J is TRBJ1-2; D is unclear. CDR3 amino acids: CASREGPYGYTF. The CDR3 DNA reads TGTGCCAGCAGGGAGGGCCCCTATGGCTACACCTTC.